Given below is one TCR beta chain in context. The protocol was immunoSEQ multiplex PCR, while the TCRdb copy is restricted to in-frame clones and leaves out a portion. The profile shows approximately 210,000 clones, around 84% of them singletons. The CDR3 has 13 amino acids. Germline V gene data show CDR1 as SNHLY and CDR2 as FYNNEI. V lost 5 bases to trimming and J lost 7 bases; unmatched junction nucleotides: 4. The data originate from a study of blood T cell repertoires in COVID-19. This chain joins TRBV2 and TRBJ1-5, with TRBD1 matching 8 bases. Sequences were obtained from peripheral blood. This sequence was found in a human donor in a cohort sampled during active COVID-19. The DNA for the CDR3 is TGTGCCAGCAGTTCGGACAGGGCCCAGCCCCAGCATTTT. As protein: CASSSDRAQPQHF.